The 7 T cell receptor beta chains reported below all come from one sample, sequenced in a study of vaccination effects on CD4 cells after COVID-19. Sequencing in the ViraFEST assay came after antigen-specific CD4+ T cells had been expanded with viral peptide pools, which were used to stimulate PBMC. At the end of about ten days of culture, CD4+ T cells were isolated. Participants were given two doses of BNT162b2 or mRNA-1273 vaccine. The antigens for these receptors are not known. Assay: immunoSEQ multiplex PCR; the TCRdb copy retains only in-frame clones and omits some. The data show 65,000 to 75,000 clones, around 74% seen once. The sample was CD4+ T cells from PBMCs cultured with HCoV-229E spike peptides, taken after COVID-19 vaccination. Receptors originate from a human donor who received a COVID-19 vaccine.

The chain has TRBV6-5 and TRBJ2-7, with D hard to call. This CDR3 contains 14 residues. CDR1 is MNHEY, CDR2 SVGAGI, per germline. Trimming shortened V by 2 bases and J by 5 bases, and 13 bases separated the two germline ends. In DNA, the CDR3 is TGTGCCAGCAGTTACCCGATCGACATCGACGAGCAGTACGTC. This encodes CASSYPIDIDEQYV.

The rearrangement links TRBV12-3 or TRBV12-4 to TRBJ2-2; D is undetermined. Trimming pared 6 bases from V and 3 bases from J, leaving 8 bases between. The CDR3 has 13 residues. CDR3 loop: CASRVGYTGELFF. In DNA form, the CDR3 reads TGTGCCAGCAGGGTGGGGTACACCGGGGAGCTGTTTTTT.

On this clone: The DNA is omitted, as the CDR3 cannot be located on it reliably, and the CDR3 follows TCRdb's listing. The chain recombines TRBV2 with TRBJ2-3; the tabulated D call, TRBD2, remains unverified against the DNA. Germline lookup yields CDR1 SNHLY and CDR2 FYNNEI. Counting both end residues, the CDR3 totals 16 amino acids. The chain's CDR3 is CASLEETSGTQIRSIF.

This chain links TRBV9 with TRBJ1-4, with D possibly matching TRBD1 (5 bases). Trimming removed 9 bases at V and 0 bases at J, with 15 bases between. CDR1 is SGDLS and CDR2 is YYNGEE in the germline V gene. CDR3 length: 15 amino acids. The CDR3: CANIQELTTNEKLFF. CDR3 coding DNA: TGTGCCAACATACAGGAATTAACAACTAATGAAAAACTGTTTTTT.

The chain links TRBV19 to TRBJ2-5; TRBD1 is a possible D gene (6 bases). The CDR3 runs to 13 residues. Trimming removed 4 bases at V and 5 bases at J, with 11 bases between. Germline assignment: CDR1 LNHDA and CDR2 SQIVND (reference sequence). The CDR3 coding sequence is TGTGCCAGTAGTACTGGGGGCTGGGAGACCCAGTACTTC. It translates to CASSTGGWETQYF.

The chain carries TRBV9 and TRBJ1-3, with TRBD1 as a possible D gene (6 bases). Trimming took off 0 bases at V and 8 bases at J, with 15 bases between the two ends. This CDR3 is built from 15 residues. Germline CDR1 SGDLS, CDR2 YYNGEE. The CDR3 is CASSVATGALYTIYF. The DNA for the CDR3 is TGTGCCAGCAGCGTAGCTACGGGGGCTCTATACACCATATATTTT. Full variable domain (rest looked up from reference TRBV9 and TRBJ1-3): DSGVTQTPKHLITATGQRVTLRCSPRSGDLSVYWYQQSLDQGLQFLIQYYNGEERAKGNILERFSAQQFPDLHSELNLSSLELGDSALYFCASSVATGALYTIYFGEGSWLTVV.

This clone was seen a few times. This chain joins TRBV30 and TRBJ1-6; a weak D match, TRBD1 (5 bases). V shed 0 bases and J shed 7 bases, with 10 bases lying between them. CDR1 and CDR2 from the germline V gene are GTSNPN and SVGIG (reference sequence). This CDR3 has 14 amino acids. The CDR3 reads CAWSVLGGNSPLHF. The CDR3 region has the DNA TGTGCCTGGAGTGTACTCGGGGGGAATTCACCCCTCCACTTT.